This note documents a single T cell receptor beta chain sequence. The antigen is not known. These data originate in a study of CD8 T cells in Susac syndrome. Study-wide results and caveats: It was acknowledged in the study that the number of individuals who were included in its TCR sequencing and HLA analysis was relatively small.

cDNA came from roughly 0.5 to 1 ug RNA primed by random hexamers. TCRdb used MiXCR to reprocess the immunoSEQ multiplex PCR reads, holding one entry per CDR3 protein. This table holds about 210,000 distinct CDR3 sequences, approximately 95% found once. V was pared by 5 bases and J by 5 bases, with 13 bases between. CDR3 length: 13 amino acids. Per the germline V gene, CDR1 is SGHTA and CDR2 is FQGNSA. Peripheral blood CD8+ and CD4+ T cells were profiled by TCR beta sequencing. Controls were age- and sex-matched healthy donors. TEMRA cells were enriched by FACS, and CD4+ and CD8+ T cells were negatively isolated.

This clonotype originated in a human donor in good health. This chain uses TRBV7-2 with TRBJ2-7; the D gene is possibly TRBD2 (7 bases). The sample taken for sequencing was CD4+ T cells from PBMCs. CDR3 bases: TGTGCCAGCAGCCTTACAGGGACTAACGAGCAGTACTTC. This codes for CASSLTGTNEQYF.